Presented here are 30 T cell receptor beta chains from one specimen sequenced in a study of stem cell transplantation in POMP-related autoinflammatory disease. Method: immunoSEQ multiplex PCR; TCRdb's copy keeps in-frame clones and lacks some. This repertoire shows about 26,000 clones, around four fifths found once; its top ten account for around 2.4%. This specimen was CD4+ T cells from PBMCs, taken before stem cell transplantation. These receptor sequences come from a human donor with POMP-related autoinflammation and immune dysregulation (PRAID).

V and J are TRBV6-1 and TRBJ2-1; possibly TRBD2 for D (7 bases). The CDR3 spans 20 residues. From germline, CDR1 is MNHNS and CDR2 SASEGT. V lost 3 bases and J lost 2, with 26 bases in between. CDR3 in amino acids: CASSDRGPGGSTQPYNEQFF. The CDR3 DNA is TGTGCCAGCAGTGACAGGGGACCGGGAGGTAGTACCCAGCCCTACAATGAGCAGTTCTTC.

This clone has just a few counts. The rearrangement links TRBV6-1 to TRBJ1-5; possible D gene TRBD1, 5 bases. The CDR3 is made up of 16 amino acids. Germline V gene lookup returns CDR1 MNHNS and CDR2 SASEGT. V lost 1 base and J 1 base, leaving 11 bases between the germline ends. The CDR3 DNA sequence: TGTGCCAGCAGTGAAGGATTATGGGACAGCAATCAGCCCCAGCATTTT. This codes for CASSEGLWDSNQPQHF.

J is TRBJ1-3 and V is TRBV6-1, with TRBD1 identical over 7 bases. The CDR3 loop spans 15 amino acids. Germline CDR1 reads MNHNS; CDR2 reads SASEGT. Germline trimming cut 4 bases from V and 3 bases from J; bases unmatched to any gene: 6. The CDR3 protein is CASSGRQGGGNTIYF. As DNA, the CDR3 is TGTGCCAGCAGTGGTAGACAGGGAGGTGGAAACACCATATATTTT.

V and J are TRBV9 and TRBJ1-1; D not certain. V was pared by 3 bases and J by 0 bases, with 12 bases between. The CDR3 is 15 residues long. Germline V gene data show CDR1 as SGDLS and CDR2 as YYNGEE. The CDR3 DNA follows: TGTGCCAGCAGCGCCCCCGGGCAGATGAACACTGAAGCTTTCTTT. Translation: CASSAPGQMNTEAFF.

This clone was observed a handful of times. The genes are TRBV30 and TRBJ2-1; D gene uncertain. Germline CDR1 reads GTSNPN; CDR2 reads SVGIG (reference sequence). CDR3 length equals 12 residues. Trimming pared 3 bases from V and 10 bases from J, leaving 13 bases between. CDR3 residues: CAWRRQREEQFF. The CDR3 DNA reads as TGTGCCTGGAGGAGGCAACGCGAGGAGCAGTTCTTC.

This clone has a handful of counts. This chain links TRBV11-2 with TRBJ2-7; possibly TRBD2 for D (6 bases). Germline assignment: CDR1 SGHAT and CDR2 FQNNGV. V was shortened by 5 bases and J by 11 bases, with 13 bases between the two germline ends. This CDR3 has 11 amino acids. CDR3 nucleotides: TGTGCCAGCAGCATTGGGACTCGGGAGTACTTC. This translates into CASSIGTREYF. Supplemented by reference TRBV11-2 and TRBJ2-7, the full variable domain reads EAGVAQSPRYKIIEKRQSVAFWCNPISGHATLYWYQQILGQGPKLLIQFQNNGVVDDSQLPKDRFSAERLKGVDSTLKIQPAKLEDSAVYLCASSIGTREYFGPGTRLTVT.

The chain uses TRBV2 and TRBJ2-5; D not resolved. Trimming removed 6 bases at V and 2 bases at J, with 10 bases between. This CDR3 spans 13 amino acids. The germline V gene has CDR1 SNHLY and CDR2 FYNNEI. This CDR3 reads CASRSNPQETQYF. As DNA, the CDR3 is TGTGCCAGCAGGAGTAATCCTCAAGAGACCCAGTACTTC.

The chain recombines TRBV7-8 with TRBJ2-1; no clear D. The CDR3 is made up of 15 amino acids. The V end lost 0 bases, the J end lost 0 bases, and 6 bases lay between the germline ends. Germline lookup yields CDR1 SGHVS and CDR2 FQNEAQ. As DNA, the CDR3 is TGTGCCAGCAGCTTAGCGGGAAGCTCCTACAATGAGCAGTTCTTC. Protein product: CASSLAGSSYNEQFF.

In regard to this clone: Mismatch with germline at one junction end may stem from a read error. The V call is TRBV7-7, the J call TRBJ2-3, with D tentatively TRBD1 (6 bases). CDR1 SSHAT and CDR2 FNYEAQ come from the germline V gene (reference sequence). CDR3 size: 12 residues. CDR3 in amino acids: CASSLDQGPQYF. The CDR3 DNA reads as TGTGCTAGCAGCTTAGACCAGGGGCCGCAGTATTTT.

This chain joins TRBV5-6 and TRBJ1-1, with TRBD1 matching 8 bases. From germline, CDR1 is SGHDT and CDR2 YYEEEE. V shed 6 bases and J 0 bases; nucleotides not matched to a gene: 19. The CDR3 is 19 amino acids. For the CDR3, the DNA is TGTGCCAGCAACGACCTTCGACAGGGGAGATTGCATATGAACACTGAAGCTTTCTTT. Translating it yields CASNDLRQGRLHMNTEAFF.

V is TRBV30 and J is TRBJ1-3; D may be TRBD1 (5 bases). V was pared by 8 bases and J by 2 bases, with 10 bases between. This CDR3 comprises 12 residues. Germline values: CDR1 GTSNPN, CDR2 SVGIG (reference sequence). Written as DNA, the CDR3 is TGTGCCAGTGGCAGGGCTGGAAACACCATATATTTT. Translated: CASGRAGNTIYF. The full variable domain, rest sourced from reference TRBV30 and TRBJ1-3, is SQTIHQWPATLVQPVGSPLSLECTVEGTSNPNLYWYRQAAGRGLQLLFYSVGIGQISSEVPQNLSASRPQDRQFILSSKKLLLSDSGFYLCASGRAGNTIYFGEGSWLTVV.

The count of this clone is one. This sequence joins TRBV30 and TRBJ2-3; 10 bases match TRBD2. The CDR3 is 16 residues long. The germline V gene encodes CDR1 GTSNPN and CDR2 SVGIG (reference sequence). Losses at the gene ends were 1 base for V and 1 base for J; bases not matched to a gene: 5. The CDR3 reads CAWSEGLAGGTDTQYF. CDR3 sequence (DNA): TGTGCCTGGAGTGAGGGGCTAGCGGGGGGCACAGATACGCAGTATTTT.

This clone turned up a few times. The V and J genes are TRBV5-1 and TRBJ1-2, with 7 nucleotides matching TRBD1. The CDR3 is made up of 18 amino acids. Germline CDR1 reads SGHRS; CDR2 reads YFSETQ. Unmatched junction bases numbered 16, after V lost 1 base and J lost 4 bases. The CDR3 region has the DNA TGCGCCAGCAGCTTGACTGCCCGGACAGGCAGCGACCCCTATGGCTACACCTTC. This sequence encodes CASSLTARTGSDPYGYTF.

The chain recombines TRBV6-1 with TRBJ2-7; D ambiguous. Germline V CDR1 and CDR2: MNHNS, SASEGT. The CDR3 is 11 residues long. V was pared by 4 bases and J by 3 bases, with 4 bases between. CDR3 region: CASSGGYEQYF. The CDR3 nucleotides are TGTGCCAGCAGTGGGGGCTACGAGCAGTACTTC.

CDR3 DNA sequence: TGTGCCATCAGTGACAGGGTCTTCACTGAAGCTTTCTTT. Translating it yields CAISDRVFTEAFF. This chain connects TRBV10-3 to TRBJ1-1, with D possibly TRBD1 on 5 matching bases. The ends were cut back, 3 bases at V and 4 bases at J, with 9 bases in the middle. Germline V CDR1 and CDR2: ENHRY, SYGVKD. This CDR3 is 13 amino acids long.

The rearrangement joins TRBV2 to TRBJ2-5, with TRBD2 matching 9 bases. V lost 6 bases and J lost 5; bases outside the gene matches: 10. The CDR3 contains 15 residues. Germline values: CDR1 SNHLY, CDR2 FYNNEI. CDR3 nucleotide sequence: TGTGCCAGCAGGCCTCTAGCGGGATCGCGGGAGACCCAGTACTTC. Residues: CASRPLAGSRETQYF.

The gene calls are TRBV27 and TRBJ2-7; D is possibly TRBD2 (7 bases). Trimming left V 6 bases short and J 1 base short, with 25 bases between. Germline loops: CDR1 MNHEY, CDR2 SMNVEV (reference sequence). CDR3 length: 18 residues. This CDR3 reads CASSLRTAGLQGSYEQYF. The CDR3 DNA follows: TGTGCCAGCAGCCTAAGGACAGCGGGGTTGCAGGGGTCCTACGAGCAGTACTTC.

The chain links TRBV5-4 to TRBJ1-2, with 8 bases aligning to TRBD1. The CDR3 totals 13 residues. V lost 1 base and J lost 8; bases outside the gene matches: 4. Germline CDR1 reads SGHNT; CDR2 reads YYREEE (reference sequence). CDR3 coding DNA: TGTGCCAGCAGCTTGACAGGGGGGAAAGGCTACACCTTC. Translating it yields CASSLTGGKGYTF.

The chain links TRBV7-8 to TRBJ2-2; D is unresolved. Trimming took off 0 bases at V and 0 bases at J, with 11 bases between the two ends. CDR1 is SGHVS and CDR2 is FQNEAQ in the germline V gene. CDR3 length equals 17 residues. The CDR3 sequence is CASSLAIIISNTGELFF. CDR3 bases: TGTGCCAGCAGCTTAGCGATAATCATTTCGAACACCGGGGAGCTGTTTTTT.

Here the CDR3 reads CASSLSPGQAFF. The CDR3 DNA is TGTGCCAGCAGCTTAAGTCCGGGTCAAGCTTTCTTT. V gene TRBV7-9 combines with J gene TRBJ1-1; D not certain. V lost 2 bases and J 9 bases, leaving 10 bases between the germline ends. Germline CDR1 is SEHNR and CDR2 is FQNEAQ (reference sequence). The CDR3 has 12 residues.

V usage is TRBV14 and J usage is TRBJ2-7, with TRBD2 matching over 8 bases. CDR1 and CDR2 from the germline V gene are SGHDN and FVKESK. V was clipped by 2 bases and J by 5 bases; unmatched bases: 5. The CDR3 is 14 residues long. The CDR3 reads CASSQPGGPHEQYF. CDR3 nucleotides: TGTGCCAGCAGCCAACCGGGAGGGCCCCACGAGCAGTACTTC.

This clone was counted a few times. Here the CDR3 reads CASSQSLGDPEYF. The CDR3 coding sequence is TGTGCCAGCAGCCAAAGCCTCGGAGATCCGGAGTACTTC. The chain recombines TRBV14 with TRBJ2-7; unclear D gene. CDR3 size: 13 residues. Germline lookup yields CDR1 SGHDN and CDR2 FVKESK. The germline V and J ends were trimmed by 2 bases and 11 bases, with 16 bases remaining between them.

The rearrangement links TRBV27 to TRBJ1-1, with no clear D. Trimming took 6 bases from V and 0 from J, leaving 14 bases between them. CDR1 is MNHEY and CDR2 is SMNVEV in the germline V gene (reference sequence). The CDR3 loop spans 15 amino acids. This chain's CDR3 is CASRPGSMVNTEAFF. CDR3 bases: TGTGCCAGCAGGCCCGGTAGCATGGTGAACACTGAAGCTTTCTTT.

V usage is TRBV4-2 and J usage is TRBJ2-5; the match to TRBD2 covers 7 bases. This CDR3 region has 16 residues. V lost 4 bases, J lost 2 bases, and 10 bases stayed unmatched. Per germline, CDR1 LGHNA and CDR2 YNFKEQ. DNA of the CDR3: TGTGCCAGCAGCCCAAGTGGGCAGGGAGGGCAAGAGACCCAGTACTTC. As protein: CASSPSGQGGQETQYF.

The gene calls are TRBV7-2 and TRBJ1-5; D possibly corresponds to TRBD1 (5 bases). Germline V gene sequence: CDR1 SGHTA, CDR2 FQGNSA. Trimming removed 7 bases at V and 0 bases at J, with 22 bases between. This CDR3 region has 18 residues. The CDR3 reads CASTSWGTNPYSNQPQHF. The CDR3 nucleotides read TGTGCCAGCACCAGTTGGGGCACAAACCCTTATAGCAATCAGCCCCAGCATTTT.

Concerning this clone itself: The germline gene is not matched at one end of the junction; a read error may be the cause. V and J are TRBV5-5 and TRBJ1-3, with D possibly TRBD1 on 5 matching bases. Germline V CDR1 and CDR2: SGHKS, YYEKEE (reference sequence). The CDR3 contains 16 residues. The CDR3 here is CASTLSGGPSGNTIYF. The CDR3 DNA sequence: TGTGCCAGCACCTTGTCGGGGGGACCCTCTGGAAACACCATATATTTT.

The chain couples TRBV6-4 to TRBJ2-2, with a tentative D call TRBD2 (6 bases). CDR1 is MRHNA, CDR2 SNTAGT, per germline. The CDR3 has 17 amino acids. Trimming removed 6 bases at V and 7 bases at J, with 24 bases between. CDR3 residues: CASSPKPRRANGGELFF. The CDR3 nucleotides are TGTGCCAGCAGCCCTAAGCCCCGGAGGGCCAACGGCGGGGAGCTGTTTTTT.

V usage is TRBV9 and J usage is TRBJ2-1; TRBD2 aligns across 11 bases. Unmatched junction bases numbered 3, after V lost 3 bases and J lost 4 bases. The CDR3 is made up of 15 amino acids. Germline assignment: CDR1 SGDLS and CDR2 YYNGEE. The CDR3 loop is CASSGTSGSYNEQFF. DNA of the CDR3: TGTGCCAGCAGCGGCACTAGCGGGAGTTACAATGAGCAGTTCTTC.

J is TRBJ2-6 and V is TRBV11-3; D is uncertain. Per the germline V gene, CDR1 is SGHNT and CDR2 is YENEEA. The length of the CDR3 is 17 residues. Trimming stripped 1 base from V and 4 bases from J, with 14 bases between. The DNA for the CDR3 is TGTGCCAGCAGCTTAGGCCCGGCCGCCTCCGGGGCCAACGTCCTGACTTTC. Translation gives CASSLGPAASGANVLTF.

The CDR3 bases are TGTGCCAGCAGTGTAAACAATGAGCAGTTCTTC. Amino acids: CASSVNNEQFF. The J gene is TRBJ2-1, the V gene TRBV2; no clear D. CDR1 is SNHLY and CDR2 is FYNNEI in the germline V gene. Trimming shortened V by 4 bases and J by 5 bases, and 3 bases separated the two germline ends. This CDR3 spans 11 amino acids.